Below, 3 T cell receptor beta chains from the same sample are listed, as sequenced in a study of cytomegalovirus exposure and HLA in healthy donors. The PCR used 60 Vbeta and 13 Jbeta primers. The method was immunoSEQ multiplex PCR; TCRdb's version includes in-frame clones alone and lacks a portion of them. The data contain 150,000 to 180,000 clones, about 85% of them singletons. Sample: PBMCs. Receptors originate from a woman under 30 in good health and CMV-seronegative.

CDR3 nucleotides: TGTGCCACCAGCAGAGCATACCCGACCGGGAGTGAGCAGTTCTTC. It encodes CATSRAYPTGSEQFF. This chain joins TRBV15 and TRBJ2-1; D perhaps matches TRBD2 (6 bases). The V end was cut by 1 base, the J end by 9 bases, with 16 bases between. Germline CDR1 LNHNV, CDR2 YYDKDF (reference sequence). The CDR3 sequence is 15 residues long.

A few counts support this clone. The chain recombines TRBV27 with TRBJ1-5, with TRBD1 as a possible D gene (5 bases). Germline V lookup: CDR1 MNHEY, CDR2 SMNVEV (reference sequence). Trimming took off 7 bases at V and 7 bases at J, with 20 bases between the two ends. The CDR3 sequence is 15 residues long. CDR3 region: CASTVSWGGVQPQHF. CDR3 in DNA: TGTGCCAGCACCGTTTCATGGGGGGGGGTCCAGCCCCAGCATTTT.

The rearrangement uses TRBV7-2 and TRBJ2-7, with 8 bases matching TRBD1. V lost 1 base, J lost 4 bases, and 3 bases stayed unmatched. Germline CDR1 SGHTA, CDR2 FQGNSA. The CDR3 has 14 residues. CDR3 sequence (DNA): TGTGCCAGCAGCTTAGGTCAGGGGGCGTACGAGCAGTACTTC. This translates into CASSLGQGAYEQYF.